Listed here is a single T cell receptor beta chain. The antigen is not known. Germline CDR1 SEHNR, CDR2 FQNEAQ (reference sequence). Trimming took 5 bases from V and 2 from J, leaving 15 bases between them. The CDR3 is made up of 16 amino acids. TCRdb re-called the 5' RACE reads through MiXCR, storing one row per CDR3 protein. There are a few hundred thousand distinct CDR3 sequences in the sample; around 27% occur only once, and less than 15% lies in the top ten. The sample is drawn from a study of T-cell memory formation after mild COVID-19. Across the study: Largely, TCR clusters stayed within a single donor. Study observations and caveats: Day 15 to 85 contracting clones showed balanced CD4/CD8; day 15 to 37 expanders favored CD4+. Contracting CD4+ clones lay largely in CM and EM, with CD8+ ones residing in EMRA.

The clonotype originates from an adult woman who had mild COVID-19 (a few samples of this study predate the infection). Cell type and time point are not known. This chain links TRBV7-9 with TRBJ2-2, with D perhaps matching TRBD1 (5 bases). Sequencing input: PBMCs or a T cell subset sorted from them (not recorded which). The CDR3 here is CASSGANPSNTGELFF. The CDR3 nucleotides are TGTGCCAGCAGCGGGGCCAACCCTAGTAACACCGGGGAGCTGTTTTTT.